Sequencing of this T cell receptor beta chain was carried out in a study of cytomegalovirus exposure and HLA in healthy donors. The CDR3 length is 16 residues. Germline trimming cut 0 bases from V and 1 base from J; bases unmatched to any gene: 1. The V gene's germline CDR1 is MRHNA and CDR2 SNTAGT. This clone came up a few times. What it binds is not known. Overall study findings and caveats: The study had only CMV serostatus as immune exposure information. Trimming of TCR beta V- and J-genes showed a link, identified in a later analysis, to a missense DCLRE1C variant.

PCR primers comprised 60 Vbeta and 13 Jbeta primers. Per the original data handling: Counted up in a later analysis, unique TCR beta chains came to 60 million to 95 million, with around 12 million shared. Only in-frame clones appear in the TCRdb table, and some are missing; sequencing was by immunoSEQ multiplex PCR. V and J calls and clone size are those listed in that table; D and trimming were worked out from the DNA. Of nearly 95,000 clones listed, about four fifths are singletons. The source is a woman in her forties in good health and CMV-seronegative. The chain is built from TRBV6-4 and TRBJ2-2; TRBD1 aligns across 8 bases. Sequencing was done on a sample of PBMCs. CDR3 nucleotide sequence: TGTGCCAGCAGTGACTCCGGGACAGGGAACACCGGGGAGCTGTTTTTT. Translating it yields CASSDSGTGNTGELFF.